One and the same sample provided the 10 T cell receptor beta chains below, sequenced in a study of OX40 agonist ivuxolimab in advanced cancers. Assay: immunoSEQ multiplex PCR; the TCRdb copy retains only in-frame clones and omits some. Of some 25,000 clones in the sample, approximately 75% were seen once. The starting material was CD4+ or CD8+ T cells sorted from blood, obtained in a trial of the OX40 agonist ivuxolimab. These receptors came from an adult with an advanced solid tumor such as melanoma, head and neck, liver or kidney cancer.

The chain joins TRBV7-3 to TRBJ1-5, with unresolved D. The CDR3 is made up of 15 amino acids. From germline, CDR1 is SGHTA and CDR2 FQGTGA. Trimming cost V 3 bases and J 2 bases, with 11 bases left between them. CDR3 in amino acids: CASSLWGYGNQPQHF. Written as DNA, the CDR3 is TGTGCCAGCAGCTTGTGGGGTTACGGCAATCAGCCCCAGCATTTT.

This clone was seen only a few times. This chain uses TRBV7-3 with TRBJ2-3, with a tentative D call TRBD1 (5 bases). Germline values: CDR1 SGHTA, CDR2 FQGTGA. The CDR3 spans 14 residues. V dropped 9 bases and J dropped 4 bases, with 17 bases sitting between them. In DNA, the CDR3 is TGTGCCAGATCGACAGACTTAAATGCAGATACGCAGTATTTT. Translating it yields CARSTDLNADTQYF.

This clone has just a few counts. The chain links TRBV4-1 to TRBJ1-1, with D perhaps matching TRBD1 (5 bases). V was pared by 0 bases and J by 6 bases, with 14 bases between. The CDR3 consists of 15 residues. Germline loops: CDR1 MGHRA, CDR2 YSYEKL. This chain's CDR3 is CASSQEDGGRAEAFF. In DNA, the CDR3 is TGCGCCAGCAGCCAAGAGGATGGGGGGAGGGCTGAAGCTTTCTTT.

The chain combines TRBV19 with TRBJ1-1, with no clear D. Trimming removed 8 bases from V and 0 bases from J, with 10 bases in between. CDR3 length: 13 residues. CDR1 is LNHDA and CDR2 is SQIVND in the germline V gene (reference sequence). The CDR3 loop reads CASRWALNTEAFF. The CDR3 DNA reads TGTGCCAGTCGGTGGGCCTTGAACACTGAAGCTTTCTTT.

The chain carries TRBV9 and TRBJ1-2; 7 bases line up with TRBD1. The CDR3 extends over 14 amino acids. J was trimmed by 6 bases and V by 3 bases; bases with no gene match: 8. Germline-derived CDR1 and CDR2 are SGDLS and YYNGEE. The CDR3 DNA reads TGTGCCAGCAGCGACAGGGGCCTGGGGGATGGCTACACCTTC. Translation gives CASSDRGLGDGYTF. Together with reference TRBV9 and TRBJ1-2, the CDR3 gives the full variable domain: DSGVTQTPKHLITATGQRVTLRCSPRSGDLSVYWYQQSLDQGLQFLIQYYNGEERAKGNILERFSAQQFPDLHSELNLSSLELGDSALYFCASSDRGLGDGYTFGSGTRLTVV.

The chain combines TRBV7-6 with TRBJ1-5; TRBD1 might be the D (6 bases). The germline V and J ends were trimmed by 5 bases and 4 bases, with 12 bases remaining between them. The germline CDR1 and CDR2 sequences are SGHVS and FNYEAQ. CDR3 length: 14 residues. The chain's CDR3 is CASSLQGGNQPQHF. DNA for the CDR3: TGTGCCAGCAGCCTACAGGGTGGTAATCAGCCCCAGCATTTT.

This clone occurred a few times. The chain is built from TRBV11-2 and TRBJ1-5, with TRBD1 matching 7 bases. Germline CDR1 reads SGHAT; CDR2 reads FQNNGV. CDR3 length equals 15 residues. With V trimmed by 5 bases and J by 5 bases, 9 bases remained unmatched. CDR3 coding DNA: TGTGCCAGCAGCCATAACAGGGGAGGGGATCAGCCCCAGCATTTT. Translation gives CASSHNRGGDQPQHF.

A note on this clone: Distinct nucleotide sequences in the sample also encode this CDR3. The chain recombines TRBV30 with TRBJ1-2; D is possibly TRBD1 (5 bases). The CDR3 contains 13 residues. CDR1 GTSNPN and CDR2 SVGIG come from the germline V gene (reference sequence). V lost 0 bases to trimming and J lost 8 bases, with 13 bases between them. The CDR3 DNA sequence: TGTGCCTGGAGTGTGGGGATGGGGGGGGGCTACACCTTC. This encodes CAWSVGMGGGYTF.

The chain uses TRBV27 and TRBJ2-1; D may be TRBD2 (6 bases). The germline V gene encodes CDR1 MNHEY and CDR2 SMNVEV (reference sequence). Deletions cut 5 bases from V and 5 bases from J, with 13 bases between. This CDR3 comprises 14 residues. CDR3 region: CASSRFRGDNEQFF. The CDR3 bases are TGTGCCAGCAGTCGCTTTCGCGGGGACAATGAGCAGTTCTTC.

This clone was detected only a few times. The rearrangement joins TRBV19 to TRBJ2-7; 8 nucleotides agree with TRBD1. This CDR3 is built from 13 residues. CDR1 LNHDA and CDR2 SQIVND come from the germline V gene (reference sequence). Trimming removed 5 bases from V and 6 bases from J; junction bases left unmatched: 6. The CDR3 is CASSAGQVSEQYF. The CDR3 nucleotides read TGTGCCAGTAGTGCGGGACAGGTCTCCGAGCAGTACTTC.